The text below deals with one T cell receptor beta chain. This record comes from a study of CD8 T cells in Susac syndrome. When the RNA was reverse transcribed, random hexamers were used with an input of about 0.5 to 1 ug. Multiplex PCR with immunoSEQ amplified the TCR beta CDR3 across 54 Vbeta and 13 Jbeta. Each CDR3 protein is one row after TCRdb ran MiXCR on the immunoSEQ multiplex PCR reads. Here the sample spans about 150,000 distinct CDR3 sequences, approximately 94% being singletons. The germline V and J ends were trimmed by 7 bases and 2 bases, with 11 bases remaining between them. Looked up from germline, CDR1 is MNHEY and CDR2 is SVGAGI. The CDR3 covers 13 residues.

The sequence derives from a human donor in good health. This rearrangement joins TRBV6-5 to TRBJ2-5, with TRBD2 as a possible D gene (6 bases). Sequencing used CD4+ T cells from PBMCs. CDR3 DNA: TGTGCCAGCAAACAGCGGGTTCAAGAGACCCAGTACTTC. This sequence encodes CASKQRVQETQYF.